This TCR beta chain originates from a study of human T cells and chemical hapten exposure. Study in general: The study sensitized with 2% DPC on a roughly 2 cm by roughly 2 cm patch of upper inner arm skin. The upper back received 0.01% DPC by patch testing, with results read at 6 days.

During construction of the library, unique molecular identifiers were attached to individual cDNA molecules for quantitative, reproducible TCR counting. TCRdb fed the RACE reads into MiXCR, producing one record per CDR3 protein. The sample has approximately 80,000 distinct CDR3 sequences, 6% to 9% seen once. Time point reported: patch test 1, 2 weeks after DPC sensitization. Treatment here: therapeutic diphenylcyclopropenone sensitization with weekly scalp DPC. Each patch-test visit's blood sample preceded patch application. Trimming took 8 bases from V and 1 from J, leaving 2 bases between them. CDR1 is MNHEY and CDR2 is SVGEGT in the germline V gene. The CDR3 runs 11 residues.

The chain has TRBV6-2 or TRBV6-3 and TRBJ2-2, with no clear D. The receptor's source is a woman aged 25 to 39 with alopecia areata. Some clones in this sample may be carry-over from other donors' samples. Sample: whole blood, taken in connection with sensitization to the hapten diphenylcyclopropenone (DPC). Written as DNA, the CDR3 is TGTGCCAGCGGGAACACCGGGGAGCTGTTTTTT. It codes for CASGNTGELFF.